The source of this T cell receptor beta chain is a study of vaccination and CD4 T cells after COVID-19. The CDR3 has 13 residues. Trimming took off 1 base at V and 4 bases at J, with 5 bases between the two ends. The germline V gene encodes CDR1 SEHNR and CDR2 FQNEAQ (reference sequence). An Oncomine TCR Beta short-read assay was used to sequence the DNA from cultured CD4+ T cells. Each CDR3 protein gets one entry after TCRdb re-called the PCR reads with MiXCR. The table records some 20,000 distinct CDR3 sequences, 55% of them present only once. Treatment in this sample: roughly nine-day PBMC culture with coronavirus spike peptide pools or control peptides (ViraFEST assay). On this clonotype itself: Its target is not known.

The V gene is TRBV7-9, the J gene TRBJ1-3; D not certain. This clonotype was obtained from a human donor who had recovered from COVID-19. The sample comprised CD4+ T cells from blood, cultured in vitro. The CDR3 coding sequence is TGTGCCAGCAGCTTAGAATCGGGAAACACCATATATTTT. Its protein product is CASSLESGNTIYF. Full variable domain (missing parts from reference TRBV7-9 and TRBJ1-3): DTGVSQNPRHKITKRGQNVTFRCDPISEHNRLYWYRQTLGQGPEFLTYFQNEAQLEKSRLLSDRFSAERPKGSFSTLEIQRTEQGDSAMYLCASSLESGNTIYFGEGSWLTVV.